Sequencing of this TCR beta chain was carried out in a study of CD4 T cell repertoires in COVID-19. Study conclusions and caveats: In SARS-CoV and/or HKU1 spike cultures, between roughly 6.5 and 26% of SARS-CoV-2 clonotypes reappeared.

A few counts support this clone. The antigen remains undetermined. TCRdb's table, derived via immunoSEQ multiplex PCR, lists solely in-frame clones and lacks some. The sample lists approximately 460 clones; over 20% were seen once. The sequences come from memory CD4+ T cells, cultured in vitro, collected after recovery from COVID-19. This TCR was sampled from a human donor who had COVID-19.

The CDR3 sequence: CASSLGGQGTYEQYF. DNA for the CDR3: TGTGCCAGCAGTTTAGGGGGACAGGGTACCTACGAGCAGTACTTC. The chain is built from TRBV28 and TRBJ2-7; 9 bases agree with TRBD1. Trimming removed 2 bases from V and 2 bases from J; junction bases left unmatched: 4. CDR1 is MDHEN, CDR2 SYDVKM, per germline. There are 15 residues in the CDR3. The full variable domain, with the rest looked up from reference TRBV28 and TRBJ2-7, is DVKVTQSSRYLVKRTGEKVFLECVQDMDHENMFWYRQDPGLGLRLIYFSYDVKMKEKGDIPEGYSVSREKKERFSLILESASTNQTSMYLCASSLGGQGTYEQYFGPGTRLTVT.